These T cell receptor beta chains were read from a single sample in a study of shared clonotypes between healthy human individuals. Profiling relied on immunoSEQ multiplex PCR, and the TCRdb table lists in-frame clones only, not all of them. In the table there are around 690,000 clones, 90% of which are singletons. Sequencing was performed on memory CD8+ T cells from PBMCs. These receptors were collected from a man in his late teens or twenties in good health. Some clones in this sample may be carry-over from other donors' samples. Each CDR3 is given with its conserved first and last residue. The D gene is left open where the match is weak. Clone size is stated in some rows and not others, as once, few, many or a class when expanded.

>TRBV5-6|12|TRBJ2-7|NA|NA
CASSQSDHEQYF
TGTGCCAGCAGCCAATCAGACCACGAGCAGTACTTC
>TRBV11-2|16|TRBJ2-2|NA|NA
CASSSRSWTPSGELFF
TGTGCCAGCAGCTCCCGGTCGTGGACTCCTTCCGGGGAGCTGTTTTTT
>TRBV5-4|11|TRBJ1-2|NA|NA
CASSSSRGYTF
TGTGCCAGCAGCTCCTCCCGTGGCTACACCTTC
>TRBV10-3|16|TRBJ2-3|NA|NA
CAIRSGAGAAPDTQYF
TGTGCCATCAGGTCGGGGGCGGGGGCCGCTCCAGATACGCAGTATTTT
>TRBV19|18|TRBJ2-7|TRBD1|NA
CASTPGPGTGVFSYEQYF
TGTGCCAGTACCCCCGGTCCCGGGACAGGGGTCTTCTCCTACGAGCAGTACTTC
>TRBV7-2|17|TRBJ2-1|TRBD2|NA
CASSLGPTSGYYNEQFF
TGTGCCAGCAGCTTAGGGCCGACTAGCGGATACTACAATGAGCAGTTCTTC
>TRBV7-9|16|TRBJ2-1|NA|NA
CASSWGPGLIFNEQFF
TGTGCCAGCAGCTGGGGGCCGGGACTGATTTTTAATGAGCAGTTCTTC
>TRBV19|16|TRBJ2-3|TRBD2|NA
CASSLAGGLSADTQYF
TGTGCCAGTTCCCTAGCGGGAGGTCTTAGCGCAGATACGCAGTATTTT
>TRBV5-1|15|TRBJ1-1|TRBD1|NA
CASSFGQGQGTEAFF
TGCGCCAGCAGCTTTGGACAGGGCCAGGGCACTGAAGCTTTCTTT
>TRBV9|14|TRBJ1-1|NA|NA
CASSVVSAGTEAFF
TGTGCCAGCAGCGTAGTATCGGCAGGGACTGAAGCTTTCTTT
>TRBV6-1|11|TRBJ1-1|NA|NA
CASSGGPEAFF
TGTGCCAGCAGTGGGGGACCTGAAGCTTTCTTT
>TRBV2|18|TRBJ2-1|NA|NA
CASSEDPLAGASYNEQFF
TGTGCCAGCAGTGAAGATCCCTTGGCGGGGGCCTCCTACAATGAGCAGTTCTTC
>TRBV27|14|TRBJ2-1|NA|NA
CASSLAALGPYFVF
TGTGCCAGCAGCTTAGCGGCCCTCGGCCCGTATTTCGTCTTC
>TRBV10-3|15|TRBJ2-3|TRBD1|once
CAIRLGQGGTDTQYF
TGTGCCATCAGACTAGGACAGGGAGGCACAGATACGCAGTATTTT
>TRBV9|13|TRBJ2-1|NA|NA
CASTRGIYNEQFF
TGTGCCAGCACCCGCGGCATTTACAATGAGCAGTTCTTC
>TRBV4-3|16|TRBJ2-3|NA|NA
CASSRTPGTTIHTQYF
TGCGCCAGCAGCCGGACCCCCGGGACAACAATCCATACGCAGTATTTT
>TRBV28|18|TRBJ2-6|TRBD2|NA
CASSSTSGRRAGANVLTF
TGTGCCAGCAGTTCAACTAGCGGGAGGAGGGCTGGGGCCAACGTCCTGACTTTC
>TRBV27|13|TRBJ2-7|NA|NA
CASSQGSRYEQYF
TGTGCCAGCAGTCAGGGGAGTAGATACGAGCAGTACTTC
>TRBV19|14|TRBJ2-3|NA|NA
CASSTGVPTDTQYF
TGTGCCAGTAGTACTGGCGTACCCACAGATACGCAGTATTTT
>TRBV5-1|13|TRBJ1-1|NA|once
CASSPDRNIEAFF
TGCGCCAGCAGCCCCGACAGAAACATTGAAGCTTTCTTT
>TRBV4-1|15|TRBJ1-2|NA|once
CASSQKTGPPYGYTF
TGCGCCAGCAGCCAAAAGACAGGACCTCCCTATGGCTACACCTTC
>TRBV19|13|TRBJ2-7|NA|NA
CASSITPGNEQYF
TGTGCCAGTAGTATCACGCCTGGAAACGAGCAGTACTTC
>TRBV27|15|TRBJ2-1|TRBD2|NA
CASSLLAGGINEQFF
TGTGCCAGCAGTTTACTAGCGGGAGGTATAAATGAGCAGTTCTTC
>TRBV9|14|TRBJ2-7|NA|NA
CASSVGRVRYEQYF
TGTGCCAGCAGCGTAGGGCGGGTCCGCTACGAGCAGTACTTC
>TRBV21-1|9|TRBJ2-7|NA|NA
CASRSEQYF
TGTGCCAGCCGCTCCGAGCAGTACTTC
>TRBV7-9|10|TRBJ2-3|NA|NA
CASRSDTQYF
TGTGCCAGCCGAAGCGATACGCAGTATTTT
>TRBV11-2|12|TRBJ2-1|NA|NA
CASSYQGIPQFF
TGTGCCAGCAGCTACCAGGGGATCCCGCAGTTCTTC
>TRBV5-1|12|TRBJ1-2|NA|NA
CASSLDQNGYTF
TGCGCCAGCAGCTTGGACCAAAATGGCTACACCTTC
>TRBV29-1|13|TRBJ1-2|NA|NA
CSVSSGPYNGYTF
TGCAGCGTCTCCAGCGGCCCCTACAATGGCTACACCTTC
>TRBV7-9|16|TRBJ2-2|NA|NA
CASSPRAPISTGELFF
TGTGCCAGCAGCCCCCGGGCCCCAATTAGCACCGGGGAGCTGTTTTTT
>TRBV5-1|17|TRBJ1-2|NA|NA
CASSLPKEGDVNYGYTF
TGCGCCAGCAGCTTACCTAAAGAGGGCGACGTAAACTATGGCTACACCTTC
>TRBV15|16|TRBJ2-7|TRBD2|NA
CATSRDLAGGGWEQYF
TGTGCCACCAGCAGAGATTTGGCGGGAGGGGGATGGGAGCAGTACTTC